What follows describes a single T cell receptor (beta chain). Its antigen is unknown. J gave up 0 bases and V 4 bases, and 5 bases lay outside the gene matches. This CDR3 is built from 15 residues. Germline values: CDR1 LNHDA, CDR2 SQIVND (reference sequence). Clones were read by immunoSEQ multiplex PCR, and TCRdb kept only the in-frame ones, dropping some. The table records just over 6,500 clones, roughly four fifths of them present only once. This entry is derived from a study of somatic mutations in cytotoxic T cells in rheumatoid arthritis. Study-level results: A significant difference in CD8+ T-cell clonality was not found between rheumatoid arthritis patients and age-matched healthy controls. Age-dependent increases in CD8+ clonality occurred in rheumatoid arthritis patients but not in healthy controls.

Sequenced: CD8+ T cells sorted from blood. The chain couples TRBV19 to TRBJ1-1, with 7 bases lining up with TRBD1. The sequence derives from a woman in her sixties or seventies in good health. CDR3 sequence reads: CASSTSGGMNTEAFF. The CDR3 DNA reads as TGTGCCAGTAGTACCTCAGGGGGGATGAACACTGAAGCTTTCTTT.